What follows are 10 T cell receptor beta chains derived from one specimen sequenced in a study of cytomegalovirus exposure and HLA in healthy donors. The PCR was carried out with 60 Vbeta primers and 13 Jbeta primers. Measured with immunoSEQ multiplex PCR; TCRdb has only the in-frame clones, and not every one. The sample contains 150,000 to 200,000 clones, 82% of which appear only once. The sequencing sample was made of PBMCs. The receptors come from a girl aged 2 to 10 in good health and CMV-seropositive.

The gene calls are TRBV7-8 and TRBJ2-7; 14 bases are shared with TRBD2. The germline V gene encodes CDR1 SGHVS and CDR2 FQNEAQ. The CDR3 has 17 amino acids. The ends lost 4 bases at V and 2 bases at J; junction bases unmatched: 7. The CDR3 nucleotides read TGTGCCAGCAGCTCCATGGGACTAGCGGGAGTAGCCTACGAGCAGTACTTC. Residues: CASSSMGLAGVAYEQYF. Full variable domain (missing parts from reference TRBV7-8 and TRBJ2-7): GAGVSQSPRYKVAKRGQDVALRCDPISGHVSLFWYQQALGQGPEFLTYFQNEAQLDKSGLPSDRFFAERPEGSVSTLKIQRTQQEDSAVYLCASSSMGLAGVAYEQYFGPGTRLTVT.

In nucleotides, the CDR3 is TGCGCCAGCAGCTTGTCAACAGGGAAAGATACGCAGTATTTT. Residues: CASSLSTGKDTQYF. The chain employs TRBV5-1 and TRBJ2-3; the D gene is possibly TRBD1 (6 bases). The V gene lost 1 base and the J gene lost 5 bases, with 11 bases spanning the gap. The CDR3 is 14 amino acids. Germline CDR1 and CDR2: SGHRS and YFSETQ.

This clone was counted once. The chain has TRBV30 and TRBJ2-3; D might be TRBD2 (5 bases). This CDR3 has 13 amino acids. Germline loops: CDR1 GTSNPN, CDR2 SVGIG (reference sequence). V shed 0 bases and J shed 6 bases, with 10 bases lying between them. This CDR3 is CAWSVNPGDTQYF. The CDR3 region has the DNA TGTGCCTGGAGTGTCAACCCGGGGGATACGCAGTATTTT.

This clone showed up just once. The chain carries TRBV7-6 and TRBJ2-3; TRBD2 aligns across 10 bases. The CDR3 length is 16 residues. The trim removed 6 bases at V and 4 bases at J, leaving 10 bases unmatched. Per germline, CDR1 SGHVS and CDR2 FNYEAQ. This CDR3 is CASSFEAGGLPDTQYF. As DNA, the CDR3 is TGTGCCAGCAGTTTCGAAGCGGGAGGGCTCCCAGATACGCAGTATTTT. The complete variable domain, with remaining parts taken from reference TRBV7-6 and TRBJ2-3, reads GAGVSQSPRYKVTKRGQDVALRCDPISGHVSLYWYRQALGQGPEFLTYFNYEAQQDKSGLPNDRFSAERPEGSISTLTIQRTEQRDSAMYRCASSFEAGGLPDTQYFGPGTRLTVL.

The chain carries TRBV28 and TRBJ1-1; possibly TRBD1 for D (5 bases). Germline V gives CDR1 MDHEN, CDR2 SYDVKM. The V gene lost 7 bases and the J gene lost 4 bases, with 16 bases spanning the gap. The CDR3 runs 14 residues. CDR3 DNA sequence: TGTGCCAGCACCTACGGGCAGGGAGGCACTGAAGCTTTCTTT. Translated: CASTYGQGGTEAFF.

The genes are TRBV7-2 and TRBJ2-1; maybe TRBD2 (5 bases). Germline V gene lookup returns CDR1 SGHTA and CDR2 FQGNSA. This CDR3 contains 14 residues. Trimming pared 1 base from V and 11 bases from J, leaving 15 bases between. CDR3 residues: CASSLVLAGVKQFF. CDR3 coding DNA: TGTGCCAGCAGCTTAGTCCTCGCGGGTGTAAAGCAGTTCTTC.

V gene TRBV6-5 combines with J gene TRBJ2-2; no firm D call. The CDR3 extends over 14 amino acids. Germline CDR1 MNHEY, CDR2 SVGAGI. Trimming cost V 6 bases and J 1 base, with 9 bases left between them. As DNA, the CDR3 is TGTGCCAGCAGCTCCCCTATGAACACCGGGGAGCTGTTTTTT. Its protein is CASSSPMNTGELFF.

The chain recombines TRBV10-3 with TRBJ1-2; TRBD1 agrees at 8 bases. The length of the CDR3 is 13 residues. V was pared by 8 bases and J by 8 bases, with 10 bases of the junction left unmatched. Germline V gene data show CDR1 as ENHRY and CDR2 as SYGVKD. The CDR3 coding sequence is TGTGCCATCGACAGGGGTATTTCTTGGGGCTACACCTTC. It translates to CAIDRGISWGYTF.

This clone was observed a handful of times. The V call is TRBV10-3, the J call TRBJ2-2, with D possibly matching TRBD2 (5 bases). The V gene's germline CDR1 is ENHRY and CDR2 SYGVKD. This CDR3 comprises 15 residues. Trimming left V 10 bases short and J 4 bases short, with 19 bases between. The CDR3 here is CASQPSSRGTGELFF. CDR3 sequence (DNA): TGTGCCAGCCAACCTTCAAGCCGGGGCACCGGGGAGCTGTTTTTT.

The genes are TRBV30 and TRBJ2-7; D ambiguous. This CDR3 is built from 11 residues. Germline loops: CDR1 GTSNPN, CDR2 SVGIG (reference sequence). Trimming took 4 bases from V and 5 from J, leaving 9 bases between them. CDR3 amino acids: CAWTFRDEQYF. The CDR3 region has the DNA TGTGCCTGGACATTTCGGGACGAGCAGTACTTC.